Described below is a single T cell receptor beta chain sequence and its context. Its antigen is not known. Produced via immunoSEQ multiplex PCR; TCRdb's table is partial and in-frame only. The data contain over 100,000 clones, approximately 92% of them singletons. Peripheral blood came from all dose cohorts at three timepoints. These data belong to a study of OX40 agonist ivuxolimab in advanced cancers. Overall study results and limits: Not determined was the antigen specificity of the expanded peripheral T cells. In the 0.1-3.0 mg/kg groups, partial responders showed among the lowest expansion.

CDR3 length equals 15 residues. CDR1 and CDR2 from the germline V gene are SGHNT and YYREEE (reference sequence). With V trimmed by 1 base and J by 2 bases, 4 bases remained unmatched. The specimen comprised CD4+ or CD8+ T cells sorted from blood, sampled in a trial of the OX40 agonist ivuxolimab. The origin of this receptor is an adult with an advanced solid tumor such as melanoma, head and neck, liver or kidney cancer. The chain couples TRBV5-4 to TRBJ1-1; 8 nucleotides line up with TRBD1. Here the CDR3 DNA reads TGTGCCAGCAGCTTGCAACAGGGGGTTAACACTGAAGCTTTCTTT. It yields the protein CASSLQQGVNTEAFF.